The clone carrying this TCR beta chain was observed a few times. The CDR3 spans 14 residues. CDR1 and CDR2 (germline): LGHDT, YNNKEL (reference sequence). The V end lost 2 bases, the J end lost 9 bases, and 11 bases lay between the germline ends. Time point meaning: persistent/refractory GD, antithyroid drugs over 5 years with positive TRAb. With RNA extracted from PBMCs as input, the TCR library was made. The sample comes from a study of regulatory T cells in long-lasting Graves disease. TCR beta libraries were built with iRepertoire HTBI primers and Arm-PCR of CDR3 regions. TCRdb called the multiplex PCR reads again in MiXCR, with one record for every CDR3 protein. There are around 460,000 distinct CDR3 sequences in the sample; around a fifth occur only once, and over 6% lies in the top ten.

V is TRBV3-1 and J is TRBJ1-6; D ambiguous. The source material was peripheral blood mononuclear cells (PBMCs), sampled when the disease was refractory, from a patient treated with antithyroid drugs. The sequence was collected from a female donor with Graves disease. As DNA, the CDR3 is TGTGCCAGCAGCCAACAAGGGTCGGGTTCACCCCTCCACTTT. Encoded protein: CASSQQGSGSPLHF.